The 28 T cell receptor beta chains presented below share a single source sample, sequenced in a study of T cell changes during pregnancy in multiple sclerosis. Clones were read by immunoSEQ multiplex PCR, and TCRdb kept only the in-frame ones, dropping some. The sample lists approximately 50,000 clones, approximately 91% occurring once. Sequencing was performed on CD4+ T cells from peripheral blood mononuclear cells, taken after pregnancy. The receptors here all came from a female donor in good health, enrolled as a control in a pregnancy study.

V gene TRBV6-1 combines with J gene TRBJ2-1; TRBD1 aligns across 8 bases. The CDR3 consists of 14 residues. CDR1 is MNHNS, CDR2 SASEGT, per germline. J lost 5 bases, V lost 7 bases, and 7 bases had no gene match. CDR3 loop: CASNDRGKNNEQFF. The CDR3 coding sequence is TGTGCCAGCAACGACAGGGGTAAAAACAATGAGCAGTTCTTC.

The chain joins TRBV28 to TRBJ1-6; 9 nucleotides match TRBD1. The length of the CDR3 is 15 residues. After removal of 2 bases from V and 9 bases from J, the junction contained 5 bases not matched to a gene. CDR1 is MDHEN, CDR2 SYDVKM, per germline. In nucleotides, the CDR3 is TGTGCCAGCAGTTTAGGGACAGGGAGTGTTTCACCCCTCCACTTT. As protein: CASSLGTGSVSPLHF.

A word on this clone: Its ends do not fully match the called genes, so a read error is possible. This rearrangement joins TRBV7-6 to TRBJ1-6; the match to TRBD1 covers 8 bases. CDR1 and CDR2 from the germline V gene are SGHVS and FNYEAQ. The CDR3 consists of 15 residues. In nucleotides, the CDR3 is TGTGCCAGCAGCCGCGACAGGGGCTATAGTTCACCCCTCCACTTT. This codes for CASSRDRGYSSPLHF.

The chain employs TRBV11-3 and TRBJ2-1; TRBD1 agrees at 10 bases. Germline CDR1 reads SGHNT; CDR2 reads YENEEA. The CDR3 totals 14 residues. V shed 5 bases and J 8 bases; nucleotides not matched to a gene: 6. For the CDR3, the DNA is TGTGCCAGCAGCCCGGGACAGGGGAGGCATGAGCAGTTCTTC. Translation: CASSPGQGRHEQFF.

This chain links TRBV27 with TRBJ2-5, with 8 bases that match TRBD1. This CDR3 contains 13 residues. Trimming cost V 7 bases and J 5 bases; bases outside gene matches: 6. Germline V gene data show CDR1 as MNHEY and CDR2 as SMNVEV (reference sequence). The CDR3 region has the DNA TGTGCCAGCAAACACACAGGGGGTGAGACCCAGTACTTC. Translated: CASKHTGGETQYF.

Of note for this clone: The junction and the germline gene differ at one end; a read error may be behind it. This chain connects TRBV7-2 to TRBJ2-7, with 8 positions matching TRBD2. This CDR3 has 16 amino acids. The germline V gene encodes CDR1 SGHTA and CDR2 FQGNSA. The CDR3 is CASSLDSREAVAGKIF. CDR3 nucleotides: TGTGCCAGCAGCTTAGATTCCAGGGAAGCGGTAGCGGGGAAGATATTC.

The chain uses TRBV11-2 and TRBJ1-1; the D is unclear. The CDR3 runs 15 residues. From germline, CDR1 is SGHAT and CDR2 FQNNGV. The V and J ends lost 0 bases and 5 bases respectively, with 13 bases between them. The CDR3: CASSLEMPRWTEAFF. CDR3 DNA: TGTGCCAGCAGCTTAGAAATGCCGAGGTGGACTGAAGCTTTCTTT. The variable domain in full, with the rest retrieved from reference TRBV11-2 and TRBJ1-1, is EAGVAQSPRYKIIEKRQSVAFWCNPISGHATLYWYQQILGQGPKLLIQFQNNGVVDDSQLPKDRFSAERLKGVDSTLKIQPAKLEDSAVYLCASSLEMPRWTEAFFGQGTRLTVV.

The CDR3 region has the DNA TGTGCCAGCAGCATGGGCGGGGGGGTCGGCGGTGTCTACAATGAGCAGTTCTTC. It translates to CASSMGGGVGGVYNEQFF. The V call is TRBV21-1, the J call TRBJ2-1; the table names TRBD2, a call not compared with the DNA. TRBV21-1 is a documented pseudogene. The length of the CDR3 is 18 residues.

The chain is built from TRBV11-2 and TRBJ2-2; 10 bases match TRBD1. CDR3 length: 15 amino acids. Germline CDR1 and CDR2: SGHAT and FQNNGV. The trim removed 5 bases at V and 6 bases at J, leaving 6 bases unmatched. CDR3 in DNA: TGTGCCAGCAGCAAAGACAGGGGGCGTGCCGGGGAGCTGTTTTTT. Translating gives CASSKDRGRAGELFF.

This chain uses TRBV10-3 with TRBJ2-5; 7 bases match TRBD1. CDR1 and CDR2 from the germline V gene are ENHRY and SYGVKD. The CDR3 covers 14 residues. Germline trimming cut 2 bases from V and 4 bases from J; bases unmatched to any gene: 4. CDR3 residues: CAISEPGQRETQYF. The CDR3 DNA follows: TGTGCCATCAGTGAGCCGGGACAGAGAGAGACCCAGTACTTC.

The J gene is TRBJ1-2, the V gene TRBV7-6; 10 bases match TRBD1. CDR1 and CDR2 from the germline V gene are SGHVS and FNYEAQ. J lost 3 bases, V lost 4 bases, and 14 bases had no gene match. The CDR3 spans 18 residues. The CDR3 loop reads CASSSSVSPGTGDYGYTF. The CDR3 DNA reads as TGTGCCAGCAGCTCCTCCGTATCCCCCGGGACAGGGGACTATGGCTACACCTTC.

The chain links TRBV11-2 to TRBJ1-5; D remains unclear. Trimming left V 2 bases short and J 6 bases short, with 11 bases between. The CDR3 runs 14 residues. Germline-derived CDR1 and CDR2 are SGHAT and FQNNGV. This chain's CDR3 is CASSLNAGRQPQHF. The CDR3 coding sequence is TGTGCCAGCAGCTTAAATGCGGGTCGTCAGCCCCAGCATTTT.

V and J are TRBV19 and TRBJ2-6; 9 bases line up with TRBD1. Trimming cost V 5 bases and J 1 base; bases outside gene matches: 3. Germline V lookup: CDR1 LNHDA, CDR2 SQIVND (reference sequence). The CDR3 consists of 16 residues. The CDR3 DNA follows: TGTGCCAGTAGTCGGACAGGGGATTCTGGGGCCAACGTCCTGACTTTC. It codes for CASSRTGDSGANVLTF.

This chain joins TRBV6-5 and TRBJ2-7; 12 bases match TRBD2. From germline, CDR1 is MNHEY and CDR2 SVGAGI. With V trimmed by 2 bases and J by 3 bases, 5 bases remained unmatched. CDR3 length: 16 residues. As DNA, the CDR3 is TGTGCCAGCAGTTACACCGGACTAGCGGGGTACTACGAGCAGTACTTC. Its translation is CASSYTGLAGYYEQYF.

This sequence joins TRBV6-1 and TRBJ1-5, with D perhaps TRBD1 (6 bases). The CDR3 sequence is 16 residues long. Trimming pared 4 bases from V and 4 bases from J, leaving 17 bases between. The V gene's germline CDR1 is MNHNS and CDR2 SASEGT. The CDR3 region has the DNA TGTGCCAGCAGTGCAAACCCGGGACAACATAATCAGCCCCAGCATTTT. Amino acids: CASSANPGQHNQPQHF.

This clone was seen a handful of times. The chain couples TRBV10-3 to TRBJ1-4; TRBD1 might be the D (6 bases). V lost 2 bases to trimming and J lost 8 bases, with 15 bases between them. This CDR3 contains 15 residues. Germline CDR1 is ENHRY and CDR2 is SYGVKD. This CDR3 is CAISEQTGTWEKLFF. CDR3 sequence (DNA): TGTGCCATCAGTGAGCAGACCGGGACATGGGAAAAACTGTTTTTT.

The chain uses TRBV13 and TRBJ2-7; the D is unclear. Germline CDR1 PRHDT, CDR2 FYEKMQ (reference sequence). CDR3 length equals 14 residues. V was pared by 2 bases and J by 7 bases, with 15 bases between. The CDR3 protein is CASSLIYPPVEQYF. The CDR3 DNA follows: TGTGCCAGCAGCTTAATCTACCCCCCGGTGGAGCAGTACTTC.

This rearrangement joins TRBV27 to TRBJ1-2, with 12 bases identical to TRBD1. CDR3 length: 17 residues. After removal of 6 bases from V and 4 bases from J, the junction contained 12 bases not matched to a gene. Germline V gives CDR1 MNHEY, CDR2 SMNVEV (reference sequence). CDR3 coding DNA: TGTGCCAGCAGACCATGGGGGGGACAGGGGGCCAGCTATGGCTACACCTTC. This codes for CASRPWGGQGASYGYTF.

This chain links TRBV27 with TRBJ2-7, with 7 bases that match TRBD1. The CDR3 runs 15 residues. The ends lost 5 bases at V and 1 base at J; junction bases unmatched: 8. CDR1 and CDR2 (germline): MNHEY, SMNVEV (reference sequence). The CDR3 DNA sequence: TGTGCCAGCAGTACGACAGGGTGGCCGTCCTACGAGCAGTACTTC. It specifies CASSTTGWPSYEQYF.

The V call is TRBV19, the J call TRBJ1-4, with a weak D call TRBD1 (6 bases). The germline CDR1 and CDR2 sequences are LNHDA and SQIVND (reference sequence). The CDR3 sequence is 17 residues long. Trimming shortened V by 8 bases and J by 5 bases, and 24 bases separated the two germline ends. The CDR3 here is CASSGGYRDRTNEKLFF. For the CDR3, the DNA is TGTGCCAGTTCTGGGGGCTACCGCGACAGAACAAATGAAAAACTGTTTTTT.

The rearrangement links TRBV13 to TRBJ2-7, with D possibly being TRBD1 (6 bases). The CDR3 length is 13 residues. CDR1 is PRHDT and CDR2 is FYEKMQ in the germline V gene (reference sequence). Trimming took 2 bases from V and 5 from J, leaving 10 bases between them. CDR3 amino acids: CASSLPGHHEQYF. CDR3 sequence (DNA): TGTGCCAGCAGCTTACCGGGACACCACGAGCAGTACTTC. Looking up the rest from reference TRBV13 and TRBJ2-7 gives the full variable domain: AAGVIQSPRHLIKEKRETATLKCYPIPRHDTVYWYQQGPGQDPQFLISFYEKMQSDKGSIPDRFSAQQFSDYHSELNMSSLELGDSALYFCASSLPGHHEQYFGPGTRLTVT.

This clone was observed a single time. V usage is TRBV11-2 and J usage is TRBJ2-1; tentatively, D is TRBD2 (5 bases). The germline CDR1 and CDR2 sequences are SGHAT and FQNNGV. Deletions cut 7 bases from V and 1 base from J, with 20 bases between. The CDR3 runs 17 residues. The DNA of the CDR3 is TGTGCCAGCACCCGTCGGGTTCTAGCCGGGTCCTACAATGAGCAGTTCTTC. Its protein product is CASTRRVLAGSYNEQFF.

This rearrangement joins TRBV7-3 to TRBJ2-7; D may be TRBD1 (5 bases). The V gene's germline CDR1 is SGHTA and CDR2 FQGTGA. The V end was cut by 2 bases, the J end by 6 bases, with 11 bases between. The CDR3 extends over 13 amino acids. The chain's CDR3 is CASSLLGAAEQYF. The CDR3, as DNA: TGTGCCAGCAGCTTACTTGGGGCCGCCGAGCAGTACTTC.

This chain's CDR3 is CASSPPGVGLNTGELFF. The CDR3 region has the DNA TGTGCCAGCAGCCCCCCGGGCGTGGGGCTCAACACCGGGGAGCTGTTTTTT. The chain uses TRBV4-2 and TRBJ2-2, with TRBD1 as a possible D gene (5 bases). Trimming cost V 4 bases and J 2 bases, with 17 bases left between them. The CDR3 is 17 amino acids. CDR1 is LGHNA and CDR2 is YNFKEQ in the germline V gene.

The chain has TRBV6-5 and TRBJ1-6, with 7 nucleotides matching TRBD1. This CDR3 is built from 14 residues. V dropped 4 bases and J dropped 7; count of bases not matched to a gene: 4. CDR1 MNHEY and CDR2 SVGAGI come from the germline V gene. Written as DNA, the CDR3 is TGTGCCAGCAGTTGGCAGGGGGAAAATTCACCCCTCCACTTT. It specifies CASSWQGENSPLHF.

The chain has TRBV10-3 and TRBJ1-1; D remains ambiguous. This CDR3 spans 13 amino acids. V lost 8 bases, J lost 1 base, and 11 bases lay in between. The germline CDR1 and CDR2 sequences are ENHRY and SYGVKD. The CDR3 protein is CAIGLQKNTEAFF. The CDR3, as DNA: TGTGCCATCGGTTTACAGAAGAACACTGAAGCTTTCTTT.

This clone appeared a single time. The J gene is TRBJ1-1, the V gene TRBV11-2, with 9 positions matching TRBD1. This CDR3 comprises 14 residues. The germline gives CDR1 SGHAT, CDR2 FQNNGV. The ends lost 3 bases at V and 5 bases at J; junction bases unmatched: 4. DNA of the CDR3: TGTGCCAGCAGCTTCGGGGACAGGGATACTGAAGCTTTCTTT. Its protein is CASSFGDRDTEAFF.

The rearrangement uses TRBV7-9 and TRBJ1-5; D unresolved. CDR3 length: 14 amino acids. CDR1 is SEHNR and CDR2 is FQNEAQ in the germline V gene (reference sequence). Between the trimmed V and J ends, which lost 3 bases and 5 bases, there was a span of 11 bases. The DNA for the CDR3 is TGTGCCAGCAGCTTTCTAAGGAGGGATCAGCCCCAGCATTTT. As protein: CASSFLRRDQPQHF.